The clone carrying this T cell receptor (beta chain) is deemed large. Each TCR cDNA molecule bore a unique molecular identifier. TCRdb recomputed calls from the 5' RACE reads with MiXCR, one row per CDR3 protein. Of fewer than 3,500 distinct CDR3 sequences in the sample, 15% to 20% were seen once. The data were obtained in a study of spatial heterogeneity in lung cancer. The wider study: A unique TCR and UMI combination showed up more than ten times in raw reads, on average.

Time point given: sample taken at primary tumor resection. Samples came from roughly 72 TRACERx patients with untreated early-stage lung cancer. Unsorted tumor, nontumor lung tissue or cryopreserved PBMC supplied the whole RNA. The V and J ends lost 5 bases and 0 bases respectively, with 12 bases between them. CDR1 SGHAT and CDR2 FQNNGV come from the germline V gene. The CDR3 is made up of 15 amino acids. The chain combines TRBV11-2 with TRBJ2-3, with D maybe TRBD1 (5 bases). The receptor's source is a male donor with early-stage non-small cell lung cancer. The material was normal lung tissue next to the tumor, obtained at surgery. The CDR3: CASSPETASTDTQYF. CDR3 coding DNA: TGTGCCAGCAGCCCTGAGACAGCTAGCACAGATACGCAGTATTTT.